This T cell receptor beta chain was obtained from a study of T cells after yellow fever vaccination. TCRdb called the 5' RACE reads again in MiXCR, with one record for every CDR3 protein. The sample shows around 400,000 distinct CDR3 sequences, roughly 12% of them seen only once. As regards this clonotype: What it binds is not known.

Study results and limitations: Most clones from primary vaccination were detected again post-booster (almost 98% CD4, around 90% CD8).

Germline V gene lookup returns CDR1 SGHTA and CDR2 FQGTGA. The CDR3 has 13 residues. The V end was cut by 5 bases, the J end by 4 bases, with 8 bases between. This rearrangement joins TRBV7-3 to TRBJ2-2, with D unclear. This specimen was PBMCs, taken on the day of the first yellow fever vaccination. The clonotype was recovered from a man aged 18 to 29 who received the YFV17D yellow fever vaccine. The CDR3 DNA reads TGTGCCAGCAGCAATGCCGGCACCGGGGAGCTGTTTTTT. Protein: CASSNAGTGELFF.